The entry below describes one TCR beta chain. Its antigen remains unidentified. J gave up 5 bases and V 4 bases, and 12 bases lay outside the gene matches. Germline loops: CDR1 SGHNT, CDR2 YYREEE (reference sequence). There are 16 residues in the CDR3. This record comes from a study of cytomegalovirus exposure and HLA in healthy donors. Regarding the study as a whole: A later analysis found common viral pathogens apparently linked to several of the most significant clusters. A cluster of highly shared sequence variants was likely a sequencing artifact.

The PCR was carried out with 60 Vbeta primers and 13 Jbeta primers. As processed by the authors: An analysis performed later counted roughly 80 million unique TCR beta chains (approximately 10 million of them shared). Some clones are missing from TCRdb's copy, which holds only in-frame ones; the method was immunoSEQ multiplex PCR. V, J and clone size are those of that table, while D and trimming were read from the DNA. This table has tens of thousands of clones, about 84% appearing once. The rearrangement uses TRBV5-4 and TRBJ2-5; 9 positions agree with TRBD2. This TCR came from a man aged 18 to 35 in good health and CMV-seropositive. Sequencing used PBMCs. CDR3 sequence (DNA): TGTGCCAGCAGCCTGGGAGGCGGGGGGGCTGAGGAGACCCAGTACTTC. This gives the protein CASSLGGGGAEETQYF.